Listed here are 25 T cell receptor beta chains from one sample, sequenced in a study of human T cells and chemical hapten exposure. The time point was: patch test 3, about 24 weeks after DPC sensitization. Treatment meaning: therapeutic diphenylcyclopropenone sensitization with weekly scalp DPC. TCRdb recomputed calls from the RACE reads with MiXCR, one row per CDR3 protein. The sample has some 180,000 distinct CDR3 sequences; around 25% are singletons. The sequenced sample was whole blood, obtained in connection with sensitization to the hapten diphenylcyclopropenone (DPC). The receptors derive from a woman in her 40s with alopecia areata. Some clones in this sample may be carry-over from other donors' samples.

The CDR3 loop is CASSLGPPGQGDYEQYF. The CDR3 bases are TGTGCCAGCAGCTTGGGCCCCCCGGGACAGGGGGACTACGAGCAGTACTTC. V usage is TRBV5-8 and J usage is TRBJ2-7; 11 bases map to TRBD1. CDR1 is SGHTS, CDR2 YDEGEE, per germline. V lost 0 bases, J lost 3 bases, and 8 bases stayed unmatched. CDR3 size: 17 residues.

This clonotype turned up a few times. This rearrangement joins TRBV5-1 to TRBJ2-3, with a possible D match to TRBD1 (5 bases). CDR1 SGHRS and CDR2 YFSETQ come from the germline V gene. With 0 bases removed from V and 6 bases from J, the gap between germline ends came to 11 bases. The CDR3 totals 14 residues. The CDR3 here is CASSLEAGLDTQYF. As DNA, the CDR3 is TGCGCCAGCAGCTTGGAGGCAGGGTTGGATACGCAGTATTTT.

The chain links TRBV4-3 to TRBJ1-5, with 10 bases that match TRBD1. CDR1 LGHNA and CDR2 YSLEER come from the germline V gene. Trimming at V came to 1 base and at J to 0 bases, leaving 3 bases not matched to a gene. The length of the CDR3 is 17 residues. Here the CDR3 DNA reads TGCGCCAGCAGCCAAGCCGGGACAGGGGATAGCAATCAGCCCCAGCATTTT. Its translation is CASSQAGTGDSNQPQHF.

The CDR3 sequence is CASSLDRGVDTQYF. CDR3 in DNA: TGTGCCAGCAGCTTGGACAGGGGAGTGGATACGCAGTATTTT. The chain recombines TRBV7-9 with TRBJ2-3, with 9 nucleotides matching TRBD1. The V and J ends lost 3 bases and 6 bases, in that order; junction bases with no gene match: 4. CDR3 size: 14 residues. Germline V CDR1 and CDR2: SEHNR, FQNEAQ (reference sequence).

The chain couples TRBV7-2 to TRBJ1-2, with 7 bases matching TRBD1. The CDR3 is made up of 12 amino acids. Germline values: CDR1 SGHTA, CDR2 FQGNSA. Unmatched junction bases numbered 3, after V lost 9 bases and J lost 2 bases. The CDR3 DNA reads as TGTGCCAGAGCACAGGGGAACTATGGCTACACCTTC. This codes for CARAQGNYGYTF.

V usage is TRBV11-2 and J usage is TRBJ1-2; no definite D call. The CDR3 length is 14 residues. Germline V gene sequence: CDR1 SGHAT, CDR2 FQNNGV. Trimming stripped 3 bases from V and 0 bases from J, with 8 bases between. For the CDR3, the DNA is TGTGCCAGCAGCTTTTTCGCAGCTAACTATGGCTACACCTTC. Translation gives CASSFFAANYGYTF.

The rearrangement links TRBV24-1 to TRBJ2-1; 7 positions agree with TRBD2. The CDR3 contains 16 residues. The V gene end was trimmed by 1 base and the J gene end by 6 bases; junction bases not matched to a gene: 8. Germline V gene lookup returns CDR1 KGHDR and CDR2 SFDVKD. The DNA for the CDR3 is TGTGCCACCAGTGATTTCGCTAGCGGTGAGGGCAATGAGCAGTTCTTC. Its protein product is CATSDFASGEGNEQFF.

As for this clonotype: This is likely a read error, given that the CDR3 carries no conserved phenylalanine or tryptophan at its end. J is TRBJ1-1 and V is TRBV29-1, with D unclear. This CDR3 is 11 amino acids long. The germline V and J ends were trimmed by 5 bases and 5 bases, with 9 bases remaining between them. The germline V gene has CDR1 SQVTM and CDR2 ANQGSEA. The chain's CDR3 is CSVPTVTEAFI. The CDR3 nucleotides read TGCAGCGTTCCGACGGTGACTGAAGCTTTCATT.

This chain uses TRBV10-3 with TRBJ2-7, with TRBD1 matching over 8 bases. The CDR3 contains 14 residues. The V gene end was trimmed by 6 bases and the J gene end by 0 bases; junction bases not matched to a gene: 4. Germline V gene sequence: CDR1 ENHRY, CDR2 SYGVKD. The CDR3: CAIRETGVSYEQYF. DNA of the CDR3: TGTGCCATCAGAGAGACAGGGGTCTCCTACGAGCAGTACTTC.

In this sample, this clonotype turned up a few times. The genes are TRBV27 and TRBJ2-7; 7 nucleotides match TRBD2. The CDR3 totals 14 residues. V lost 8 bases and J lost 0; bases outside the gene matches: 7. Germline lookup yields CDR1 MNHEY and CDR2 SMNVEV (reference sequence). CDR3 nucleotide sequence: TGTGCCAGCGGCGACCGGGGGGTCTCCTACGAGCAGTACTTC. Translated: CASGDRGVSYEQYF.

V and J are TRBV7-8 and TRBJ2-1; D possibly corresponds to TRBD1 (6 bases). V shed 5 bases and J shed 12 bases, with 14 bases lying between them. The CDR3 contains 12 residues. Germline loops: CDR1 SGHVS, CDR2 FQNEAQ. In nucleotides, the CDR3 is TGTGCCAGCAGCCGATATGGGGGCGGGCAGTTCTTC. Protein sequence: CASSRYGGGQFF.

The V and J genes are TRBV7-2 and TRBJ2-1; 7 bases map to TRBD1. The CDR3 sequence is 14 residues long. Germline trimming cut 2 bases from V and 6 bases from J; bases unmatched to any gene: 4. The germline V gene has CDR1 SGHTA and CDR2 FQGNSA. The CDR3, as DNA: TGTGCCAGCAGCTTACAGGGGGTAGGCAATGAGCAGTTCTTC. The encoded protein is CASSLQGVGNEQFF.

CDR3 coding DNA: TGCAGTGCTGTTACTAGCGGGGGAGCAGATACGCAGTATTTT. Protein: CSAVTSGGADTQYF. The genes are TRBV20-1 and TRBJ2-3, with 11 bases lining up with TRBD2. V lost 5 bases to trimming and J lost 4 bases; unmatched junction nucleotides: 5. CDR3 length: 14 residues. Germline-derived CDR1 and CDR2 are DFQATT and SNEGSKA (reference sequence).

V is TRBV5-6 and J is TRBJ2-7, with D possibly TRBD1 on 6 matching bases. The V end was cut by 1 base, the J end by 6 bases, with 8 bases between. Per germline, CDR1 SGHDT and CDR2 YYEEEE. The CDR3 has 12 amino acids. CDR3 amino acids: CASSLSGAEQYF. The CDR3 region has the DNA TGTGCCAGCAGCTTGTCAGGGGCCGAGCAGTACTTC.

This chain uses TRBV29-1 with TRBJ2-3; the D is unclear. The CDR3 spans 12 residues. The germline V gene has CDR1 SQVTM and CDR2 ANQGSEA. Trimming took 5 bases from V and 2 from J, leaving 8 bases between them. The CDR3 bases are TGCAGCGTTAGGACGGCCACAGATACGCAGTATTTT. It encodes CSVRTATDTQYF.

The CDR3: CASSYSGNPYEQYF. The CDR3 region has the DNA TGTGCCAGCAGTTACTCGGGAAATCCCTACGAGCAGTACTTC. The genes are TRBV6-5 and TRBJ2-7; D not certain. V dropped 0 bases and J dropped 2 bases, with 8 bases sitting between them. Per germline, CDR1 MNHEY and CDR2 SVGAGI. The CDR3 length is 14 residues.

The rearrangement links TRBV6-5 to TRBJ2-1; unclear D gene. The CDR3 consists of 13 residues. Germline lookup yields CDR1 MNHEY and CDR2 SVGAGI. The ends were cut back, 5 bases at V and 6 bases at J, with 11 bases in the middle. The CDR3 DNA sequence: TGTGCCAGCAGTCCGCCCTGGGGCAATGAGCAGTTCTTC. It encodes CASSPPWGNEQFF.

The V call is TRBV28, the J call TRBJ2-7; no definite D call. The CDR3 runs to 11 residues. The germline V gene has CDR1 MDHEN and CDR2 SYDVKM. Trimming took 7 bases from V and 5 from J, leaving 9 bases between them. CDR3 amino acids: CASKYHDEQYF. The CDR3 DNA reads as TGTGCCAGCAAATATCACGACGAGCAGTACTTC.

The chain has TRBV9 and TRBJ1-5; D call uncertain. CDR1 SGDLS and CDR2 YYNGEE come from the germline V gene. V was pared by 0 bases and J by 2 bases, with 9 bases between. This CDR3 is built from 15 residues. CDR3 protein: CASSVGGLGNQPQHF. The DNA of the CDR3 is TGTGCCAGCAGCGTAGGGGGATTGGGCAATCAGCCCCAGCATTTT. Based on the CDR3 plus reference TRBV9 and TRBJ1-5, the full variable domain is DSGVTQTPKHLITATGQRVTLRCSPRSGDLSVYWYQQSLDQGLQFLIQYYNGEERAKGNILERFSAQQFPDLHSELNLSSLELGDSALYFCASSVGGLGNQPQHFGDGTRLSIL.

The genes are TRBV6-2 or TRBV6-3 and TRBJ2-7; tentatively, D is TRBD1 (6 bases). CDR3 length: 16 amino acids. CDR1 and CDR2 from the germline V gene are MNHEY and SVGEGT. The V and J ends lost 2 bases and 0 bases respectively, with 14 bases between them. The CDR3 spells CASSYVWGLLSYEQYF. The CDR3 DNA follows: TGTGCCAGCAGTTACGTCTGGGGGCTGCTCTCCTACGAGCAGTACTTC.

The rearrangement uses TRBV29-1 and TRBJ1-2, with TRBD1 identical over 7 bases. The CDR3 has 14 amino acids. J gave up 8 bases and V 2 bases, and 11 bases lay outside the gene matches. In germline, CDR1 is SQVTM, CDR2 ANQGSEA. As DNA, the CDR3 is TGCAGCGTTGAACCGGGACAGCGCCCAATAGGCTACACCTTC. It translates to CSVEPGQRPIGYTF. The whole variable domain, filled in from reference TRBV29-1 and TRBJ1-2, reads SAVISQKPSRDICQRGTSLTIQCQVDSQVTMMFWYRQQPGQSLTLIATANQGSEATYESGFVIDKFPISRPNLTFSTLTVSNMSPEDSSIYLCSVEPGQRPIGYTFGSGTRLTVV.

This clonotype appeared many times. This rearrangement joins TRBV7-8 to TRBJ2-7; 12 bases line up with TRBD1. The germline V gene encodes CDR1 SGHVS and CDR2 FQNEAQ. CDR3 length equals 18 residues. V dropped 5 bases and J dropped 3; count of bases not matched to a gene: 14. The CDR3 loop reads CASSPSGTGGASVYEQYF. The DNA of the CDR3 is TGTGCCAGCAGCCCCAGCGGGACAGGGGGCGCGAGCGTCTACGAGCAGTACTTC.

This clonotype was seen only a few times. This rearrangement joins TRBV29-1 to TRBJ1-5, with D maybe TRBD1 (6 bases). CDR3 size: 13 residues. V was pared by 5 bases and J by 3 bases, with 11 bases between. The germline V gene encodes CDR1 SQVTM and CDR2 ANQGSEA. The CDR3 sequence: CSVRRDNNQPQHF. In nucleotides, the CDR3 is TGCAGCGTTAGACGGGACAACAATCAGCCCCAGCATTTT.

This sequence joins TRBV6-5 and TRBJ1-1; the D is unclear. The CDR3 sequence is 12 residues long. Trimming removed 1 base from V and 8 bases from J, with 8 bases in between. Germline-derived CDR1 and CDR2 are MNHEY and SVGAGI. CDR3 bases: TGTGCCAGCAGTTACTTGCGGGGAGAAGCTTTCTTT. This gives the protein CASSYLRGEAFF.

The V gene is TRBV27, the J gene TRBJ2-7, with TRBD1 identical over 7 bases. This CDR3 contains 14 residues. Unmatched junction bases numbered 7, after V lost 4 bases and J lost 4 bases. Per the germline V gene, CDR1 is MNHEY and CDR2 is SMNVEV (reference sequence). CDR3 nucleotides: TGTGCCAGCAGTTCCGCTGACAGGGAGTACGAGCAGTACTTC. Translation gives CASSSADREYEQYF.